This record looks at one TCR beta chain sequence and its context. The target of this receptor is not known. Qualities for individual bases were not recorded, and no much larger clone is one base off. This entry belongs to a study of T cell responses to AZD1222 COVID-19 vaccine (TCRdb year 2021). At the level of the whole study: TCR sequencing was performed for 233 trial participants, of whom around 200 were given two doses of AZD1222 and around 26 were given two doses of MenACWY control vaccine. Trial participants were enrolled into age subgroups of 18-55, 56-69 and 70-plus years, which contained about 150, 28 and 57 TCR-sequenced participants, respectively. Findings and caveats that apply to the study as a whole: In the small 56-69-year group, the increase in depth fell short of significance, most likely because of low power. Vaccine-associated CD4 TCRs spanned the whole spike protein, with dominant responses in regions 160-218 and 743-854. Reportedly, close to half of the unique spike-specific TCRs recognized epitopes lying outside the regions that are mutated in the B.1.351 and B.1.1.7 variants. Because no samples from the day 14 peak response were available, repertoires could be characterized only after the peak T cell response. Spike-specific TCR breadth and depth rose significantly after two AZD1222 doses compared with day 0 and with MenACWY recipients. Most participants were white British and females outnumbered males, and the authors suggested that clonal diversity may have been underestimated. Only five or six AZD1222 recipients were SARS-CoV-2 seropositive at baseline, limiting conclusions about previously exposed vaccinees.

The CDR3 regions of human TCRbeta chains were analyzed by immunosequencing. From the authors' description of their analysis: TCRs in the repertoires were matched against a reference library of SARS-CoV-2-specific TCRs that had been generated with the MIRA antigen-specificity platform. Breadth meant the fraction of unique TCRs that were SARS-CoV-2-associated, whereas depth meant the fraction of total T cells that were SARS-CoV-2-associated. Using the MIRA data, each spike-specific TCR was assigned both to the spike region to which the TCR was reactive and to a CD4 or CD8 class. Log10-transformed breadth and depth values were compared by one-way ANOVA with Sidak's multiple comparisons tests. Imported from immuneACCESS, the table was reduced by TCRdb to in-frame sequences with V and J called. These copies leave out some clones; in studies compared against another copy, an unresolved V gene accounts for under half, and the cause of the remainder is not known. V and J calls plus clone size are reproduced from that table; the DNA served to infer D and trimming. The sample table holds 20,000 to 30,000 clones, of which 86% were seen once. Clones ranked in the top ten supply approximately 7.8% of the sample.

The germline V gene (reference sequence) sets CDR1 to LGHDT and CDR2 to YNNKEL. The junction shows trimming of 1 base on V and 1 base on J, plus 4 bases between the germline ends. From the cysteine through the phenylalanine, the CDR3 covers 13 amino acids. Kept here is only the CDR3 DNA, which spans 39 bases and is read in frame from base 1. The sample's time point, from its label and the paper: about 28 days (+/-7) after the second vaccine dose. AZD1222 recipients whose second dose came at about 4 weeks and those whose second dose came at about 12 weeks were combined into one group, since spike-specific TCR depth and breadth did not differ between the two schedules. Vaccinee samples came from UK trials COV001 and COV002, including a single-blind randomized controlled phase 2/3 trial of AZD1222 (ChAdOx1 nCoV-19) in healthy adults. Trial participant PBMC samples were collected at day 0 and day 28 after the second dose for TCRbeta chain sequencing.

The V and J genes are TRBV3-1 (or the pseudogene TRBV3-2) and TRBJ1-1, with no reliable assignment of the D segment. The sequence came from an adult who received the AZD1222 COVID-19 vaccine. The sample consisted of peripheral blood, taken 28 days after the second AZD1222 dose. This receptor has the CDR3 CASSQGRNTEAFF. Read as DNA, the sequence is TGTGCCAGCAGCCAAGGGCGGAACACTGAAGCTTTCTTT.